This TCR beta chain derives from a study of regulatory T cells in long-lasting Graves disease. Study-wide findings and caveats: TCR diversity was lower in persistent than newly diagnosed Graves' disease.

To make TCR beta libraries, researchers used iRepertoire HTBI primers and Arm-PCR of CDR3 regions. One entry per CDR3 protein, called by TCRdb with MiXCR from the multiplex PCR reads. Of 450,000 to 600,000 distinct CDR3 sequences listed, approximately 15% are singletons. Germline CDR1 is SEHNR and CDR2 is FQNEAQ (reference sequence). V lost 6 bases and J lost 0; bases outside the gene matches: 6. The CDR3 runs to 15 residues. Time point reported: newly diagnosed GD, antithyroid drugs for less than 3 months. Making the TCR library involved RNA that had been extracted from PBMCs. In each case, Graves' disease was diagnosed per American Thyroid Association guidelines. As regards this clonotype: What it binds is not known.

The sample was also reused in another study, on T cells in Graves' hyperthyroidism and ophthalmopathy. As that report states: The model foresaw ophthalmopathy a median around 6.8 months prior to onset.

The specimen was peripheral blood mononuclear cells (PBMCs), collected at new diagnosis, from a patient treated with antithyroid drugs. The chain combines TRBV7-9 with TRBJ2-3; 7 nucleotides align to TRBD2. This TCR was sampled from a man aged 25-45 years with Graves disease. The CDR3 reads CASSPSGYSTDTQYF. The DNA for the CDR3 is TGTGCCAGCAGTCCTAGCGGCTATAGCACAGATACGCAGTATTTT.